The subject of this entry is one T cell receptor (beta chain). The data derive from a study of blood T cell repertoires in COVID-19. Study-wide context: Italy, Spain and the United States were the sources of the convalescent and acute COVID-19 samples. T cells, B-cell-depleted T cells, or PBMCs provided the cDNA or gDNA that served as material.

The CDR3 is 13 amino acids. V shed 11 bases and J shed 6 bases, with 17 bases lying between them. Germline V gene sequence: CDR1 LNHDA, CDR2 SQIVND (reference sequence). The authors' processing: Using reference gene primer amplification, nucleated cell counts were estimated. Clones were read by immunoSEQ multiplex PCR, and TCRdb kept only the in-frame ones, dropping some. The DNA gave D and trimming, while V, J and clone size come from that table. This table holds 80,000 to 100,000 clones, roughly nine tenths found once. Sequencing was done on a sample of peripheral blood. The sequence was obtained from a man in his sixties or seventies with acute or convalescent COVID-19. V is TRBV19 and J is TRBJ1-5; TRBD1 might be the D (5 bases). The CDR3 DNA follows: TGTGCCGGGTCAAAAGGGGTTAGTCAGCCCCAGCATTTT. Residues: CAGSKGVSQPQHF.